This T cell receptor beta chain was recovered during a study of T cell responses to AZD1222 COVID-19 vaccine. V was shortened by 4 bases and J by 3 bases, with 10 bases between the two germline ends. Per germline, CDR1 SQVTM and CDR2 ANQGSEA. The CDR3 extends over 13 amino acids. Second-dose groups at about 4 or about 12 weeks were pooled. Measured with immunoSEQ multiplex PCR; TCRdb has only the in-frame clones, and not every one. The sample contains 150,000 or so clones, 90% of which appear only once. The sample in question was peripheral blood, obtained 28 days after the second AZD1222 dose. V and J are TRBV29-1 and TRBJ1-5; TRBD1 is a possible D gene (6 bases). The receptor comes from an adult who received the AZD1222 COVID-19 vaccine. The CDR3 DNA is TGCAGCGTTGCCGACAGGAACAATCAGCCCCAGCATTTT. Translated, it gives CSVADRNNQPQHF.